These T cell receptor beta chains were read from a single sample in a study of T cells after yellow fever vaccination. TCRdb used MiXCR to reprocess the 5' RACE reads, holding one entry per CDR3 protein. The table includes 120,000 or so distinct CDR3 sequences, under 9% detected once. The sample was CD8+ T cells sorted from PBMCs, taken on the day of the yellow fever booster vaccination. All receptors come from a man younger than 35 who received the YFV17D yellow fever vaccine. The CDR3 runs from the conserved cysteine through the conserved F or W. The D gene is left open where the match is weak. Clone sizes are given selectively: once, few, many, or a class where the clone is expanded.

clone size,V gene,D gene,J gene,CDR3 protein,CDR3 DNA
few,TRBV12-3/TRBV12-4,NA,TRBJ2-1,CASRPEGDTSYNEQFF,TGTGCCAGCAGGCCAGAGGGGGACACCTCCTACAATGAGCAGTTCTTC
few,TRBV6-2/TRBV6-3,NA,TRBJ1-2,CASSFMDYGYTF,TGTGCCAGCAGTTTCATGGACTATGGCTACACCTTC
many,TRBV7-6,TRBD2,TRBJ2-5,CASSYTGLAEETQYF,TGTGCCAGCAGCTATACGGGACTAGCGGAAGAGACCCAGTACTTC
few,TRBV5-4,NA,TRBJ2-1,CASSSTTAEQFF,TGTGCCAGCAGCTCCACTACAGCTGAGCAGTTCTTC
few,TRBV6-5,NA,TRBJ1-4,CASSVGAGRANEKLFF,TGTGCCAGCAGTGTCGGCGCCGGACGGGCTAATGAAAAACTGTTTTTT
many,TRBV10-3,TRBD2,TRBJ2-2,CAIRTSSGGAHGELFF,TGTGCCATCAGGACCTCTAGCGGGGGGGCCCACGGGGAGCTGTTTTTT
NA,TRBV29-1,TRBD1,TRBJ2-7,CSVLGQQSYEQYF,TGCAGCGTCCTGGGACAGCAGTCCTACGAGCAGTACTTC
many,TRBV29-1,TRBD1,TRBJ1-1,CSVVQGGAFF,TGCAGCGTTGTACAGGGGGGAGCTTTCTTT
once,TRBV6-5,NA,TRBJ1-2,CASSRSDSFYGYTF,TGTGCCAGCAGTAGATCGGACAGCTTCTATGGCTACACCTTC
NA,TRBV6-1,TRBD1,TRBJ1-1,CASSGGDRGLNTEAFF,TGTGCCAGCAGTGGTGGGGACAGGGGATTGAACACTGAAGCTTTCTTT
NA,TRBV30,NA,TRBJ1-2,CAWSGGGFNGYTF,TGTGCCTGGAGTGGCGGGGGCTTTAATGGCTACACCTTC
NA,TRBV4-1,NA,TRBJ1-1,CASSEARGNSEAFF,TGCGCCAGCAGCGAAGCGAGGGGAAATTCTGAAGCTTTCTTT
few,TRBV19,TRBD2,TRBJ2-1,CASSPGTSGAGAYNEQFF,TGTGCCAGTAGTCCCGGGACTAGCGGGGCTGGGGCCTACAATGAGCAGTTCTTC
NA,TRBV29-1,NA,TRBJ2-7,CSVEQGPYEQYF,TGCAGCGTTGAACAGGGCCCCTACGAGCAGTACTTC
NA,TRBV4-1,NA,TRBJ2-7,CASSVDAMREQYF,TGCGCCAGCAGCGTGGACGCAATGAGGGAGCAGTACTTC
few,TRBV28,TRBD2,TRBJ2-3,CASSSLAGSADTQYF,TGTGCCAGCAGTTCCCTAGCGGGGAGCGCAGATACGCAGTATTTT
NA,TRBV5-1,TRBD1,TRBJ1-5,CASRLGTGGFNQPQHF,TGCGCCAGCAGGTTGGGGACAGGGGGTTTTAATCAGCCCCAGCATTTT
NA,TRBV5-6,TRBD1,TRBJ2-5,CASSLGRTGETQYF,TGTGCCAGCAGCTTGGGGAGGACAGGCGAGACCCAGTACTTC
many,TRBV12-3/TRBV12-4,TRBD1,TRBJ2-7,CASSPWTGTEQYF,TGTGCCAGCAGTCCTTGGACAGGGACTGAGCAGTACTTC
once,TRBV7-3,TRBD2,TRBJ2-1,CASSPGGGTHYNEQFF,TGTGCCAGCAGCCCCGGGGGGGGGACACACTACAATGAGCAGTTCTTC
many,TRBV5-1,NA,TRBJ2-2,CASSLTGNTGELFF,TGCGCCAGCAGCCTGACAGGGAACACCGGGGAGCTGTTTTTT
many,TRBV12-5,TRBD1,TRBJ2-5,CASGFFRDRGPGETQYF,TGTGCTAGTGGTTTCTTCCGAGACAGGGGGCCGGGAGAGACCCAGTACTTC
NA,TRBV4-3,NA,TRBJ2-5,CASSQEWDSETQYF,TGCGCCAGCAGCCAAGAATGGGATTCGGAGACCCAGTACTTC
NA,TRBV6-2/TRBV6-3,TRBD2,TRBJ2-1,CASSYGGTSGKYHEQFF,TGTGCCAGCAGTTACGGGGGGACTAGCGGGAAGTATCATGAGCAGTTCTTC
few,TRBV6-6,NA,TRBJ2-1,CATGSFSDPEQFF,TGTGCTACAGGGAGTTTTTCGGACCCTGAGCAGTTCTTC
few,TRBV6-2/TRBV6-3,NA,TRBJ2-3,CASSYLGLTDTQYF,TGTGCCAGCAGTTACCTGGGACTCACAGATACGCAGTATTTT
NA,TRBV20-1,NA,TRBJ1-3,CSARALGSGSGGNTIYF,TGCAGTGCTAGAGCTCTTGGGAGCGGTTCTGGCGGAAACACCATATATTTT
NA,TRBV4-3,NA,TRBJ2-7,CASSQGRQAFYEQYF,TGCGCCAGCAGCCAAGGACGCCAGGCCTTCTACGAGCAGTACTTC
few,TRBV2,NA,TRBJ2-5,CASSEFQSKETQYF,TGTGCCAGCAGTGAATTCCAGAGCAAAGAGACCCAGTACTTC
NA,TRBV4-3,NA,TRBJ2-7,CASSQDLGSASEQYF,TGCGCCAGCAGCCAAGATCTGGGGTCGGCAAGCGAGCAGTACTTC
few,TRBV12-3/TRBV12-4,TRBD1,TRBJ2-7,CASSFGTGGAEQYF,TGTGCCAGCAGTTTTGGGACAGGGGGCGCCGAGCAGTACTTC
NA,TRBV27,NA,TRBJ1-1,CASSPGTALEAFF,TGTGCCAGCAGTCCGGGGACCGCTCTTGAAGCTTTCTTT
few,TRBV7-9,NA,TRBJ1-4,CASSFSEKLFF,TGTGCCAGCAGCTTTTCTGAAAAACTGTTTTTT
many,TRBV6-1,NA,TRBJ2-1,CASSAEHSWEQFF,TGTGCCAGCAGTGCCGAACATTCATGGGAGCAGTTCTTC
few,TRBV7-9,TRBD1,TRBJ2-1,CASSTSYGQGAHEQFF,TGTGCCAGCAGCACCTCCTACGGACAGGGGGCGCATGAGCAGTTCTTC
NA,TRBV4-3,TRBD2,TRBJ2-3,CASSQASAGDPGDTQYF,TGCGCCAGCAGCCAAGCATCAGCGGGGGATCCGGGAGATACGCAGTATTTT
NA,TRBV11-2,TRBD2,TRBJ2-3,CASSALAGGRASHTDTQYF,TGTGCCAGCAGCGCCCTAGCGGGGGGGCGGGCCTCACACACAGATACGCAGTATTTT
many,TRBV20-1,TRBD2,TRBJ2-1,CSASPPSGANNEQFF,TGCAGTGCTAGTCCCCCTAGCGGGGCTAACAATGAGCAGTTCTTC
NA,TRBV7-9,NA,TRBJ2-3,CASRGVGTDTQYF,TGTGCCAGCAGGGGGGTCGGCACAGATACGCAGTATTTT
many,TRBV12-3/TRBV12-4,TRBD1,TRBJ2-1,CASNSLDRAYSYNEQFF,TGTGCCAGCAACTCACTGGACAGGGCCTACTCCTACAATGAGCAGTTCTTC
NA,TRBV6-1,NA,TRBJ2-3,CASSVSSWGPDTQYF,TGTGCCAGCAGTGTTTCTAGCTGGGGGCCAGATACGCAGTATTTT
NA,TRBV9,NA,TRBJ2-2,CASSARGNTGELFF,TGTGCCAGCAGCGCTAGAGGGAACACCGGGGAGCTGTTTTTT
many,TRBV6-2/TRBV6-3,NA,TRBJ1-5,CASSYSPLLGPQHF,TGTGCCAGCAGTTACTCCCCCCTCCTGGGGCCCCAGCATTTT
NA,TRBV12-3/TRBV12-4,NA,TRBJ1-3,CASSFSPGNTIYF,TGTGCCAGCAGTTTTAGTCCTGGAAACACCATATATTTT